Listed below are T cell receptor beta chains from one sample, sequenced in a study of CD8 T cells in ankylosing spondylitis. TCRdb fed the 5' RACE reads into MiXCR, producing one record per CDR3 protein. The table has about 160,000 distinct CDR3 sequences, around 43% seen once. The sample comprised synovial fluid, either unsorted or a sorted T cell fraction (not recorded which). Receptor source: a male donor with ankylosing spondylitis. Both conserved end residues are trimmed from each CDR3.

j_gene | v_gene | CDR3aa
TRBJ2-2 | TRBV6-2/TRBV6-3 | ASSYSPDGLAANTGELF
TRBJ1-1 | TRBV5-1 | ASSLEGGFAF
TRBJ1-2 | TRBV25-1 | ASSSPDRVYGYT
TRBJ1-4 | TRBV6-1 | ASGELATNEKLF
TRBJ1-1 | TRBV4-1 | ASSPLGGSGAF
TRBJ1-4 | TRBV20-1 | SATRGEKLF
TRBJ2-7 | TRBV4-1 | ASSQEPSGRDISYEQY
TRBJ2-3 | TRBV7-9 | ASSPPQGPSTDTQY
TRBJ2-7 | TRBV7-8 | ASRKGLAGYEQY
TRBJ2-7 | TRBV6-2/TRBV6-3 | ASRRLAGFHEQY
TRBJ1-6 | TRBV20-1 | SARDRRSSYNSPLH
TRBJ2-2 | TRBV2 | ATDTGLHTGELF
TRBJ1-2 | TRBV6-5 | ASSYFTTQLWDYGYT
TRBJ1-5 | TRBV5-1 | ASSLAQGLLNQPQH
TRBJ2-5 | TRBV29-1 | SVHGHSIGETQY
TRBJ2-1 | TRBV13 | ASSFVRDPYNEQF
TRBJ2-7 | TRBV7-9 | ASSSTGTGDFYEQY
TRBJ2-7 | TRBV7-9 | ASSLLNVGPEQY
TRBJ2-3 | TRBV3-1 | ASSQVGFWDTQY
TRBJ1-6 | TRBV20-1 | SAAGGHPHNSPLH
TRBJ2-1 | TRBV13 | ASSLATAGGLYNEQF
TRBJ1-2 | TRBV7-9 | ASSFTGGEIDGYT
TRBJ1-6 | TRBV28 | ASSSDKYFSYNSPLH
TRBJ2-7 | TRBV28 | ASSAVQQGINGQY
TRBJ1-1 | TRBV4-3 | ASSQGQGNTEAF
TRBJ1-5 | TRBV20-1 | SASPDRDNQPQH
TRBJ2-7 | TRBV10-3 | AISGRRRDEQY